The 10 T cell receptor beta chains reported below all come from one sample, sequenced in a study of blood T cell repertoires in COVID-19. Produced via immunoSEQ multiplex PCR; TCRdb's table is partial and in-frame only. The repertoire includes 65,000 to 85,000 clones, 85% to 90% of them detected once, and just under 4.5% sits in the top ten. Sequencing input: peripheral blood. The source is a man aged 45-65 years with active COVID-19.

J is TRBJ1-5 and V is TRBV12-3 or TRBV12-4; D is uncertain. V dropped 5 bases and J dropped 9 bases, with 14 bases sitting between them. This CDR3 has 13 residues. The CDR3 DNA sequence: TGTGCCAGCAGTAGCGGGTCTCAGAGGCCCCAGCATTTT. It yields the protein CASSSGSQRPQHF.

The count of this clone is one. In nucleotides, the CDR3 is TGCGCCAGCAGCTTGGGGGACAGGGGGGTTCCCCTCCACTTT. Its translation is CASSLGDRGVPLHF. The rearrangement links TRBV5-1 to TRBJ1-6; TRBD1 matches at 11 bases. Germline V gene sequence: CDR1 SGHRS, CDR2 YFSETQ. The CDR3 spans 14 residues. Unmatched junction bases numbered 3, after V lost 0 bases and J lost 13 bases.

The sample holds one count of this clone. The J gene is TRBJ1-2, the V gene TRBV28, with 7 bases that match TRBD1. The ends lost 6 bases at V and 3 bases at J; junction bases unmatched: 7. The CDR3 totals 14 residues. CDR1 is MDHEN and CDR2 is SYDVKM in the germline V gene. CDR3 sequence (DNA): TGTGCCAGCAGCCAAAGACAGGGATACTATGGCTACACCTTC. This gives the protein CASSQRQGYYGYTF.

This rearrangement joins TRBV3-1 (or the pseudogene TRBV3-2) to TRBJ2-7, with TRBD2 identical over 13 bases. CDR1 LGHDT and CDR2 YNNKEL come from the germline V gene (reference sequence). This CDR3 region has 18 residues. V was pared by 0 bases and J by 1 base, with 6 bases of the junction left unmatched. CDR3 sequence: CASSQDGTSGRESYEQYF. DNA for the CDR3: TGTGCCAGCAGCCAAGATGGTACTAGCGGGAGGGAGTCCTACGAGCAGTACTTC.

The rearrangement links TRBV10-2 to TRBJ2-3; 7 bases match TRBD2. This CDR3 contains 17 residues. Germline values: CDR1 WSHSY, CDR2 SAAADI. The V segment lost 3 bases and the J segment 6 bases; nucleotides outside the gene matches: 15. CDR3 sequence reads: CASSEAVWAGEADTQYF. CDR3 nucleotide sequence: TGCGCCAGCAGTGAAGCCGTGTGGGCGGGGGAGGCGGATACGCAGTATTTT.

The chain couples TRBV7-8 to TRBJ1-1; D might be TRBD1 (5 bases). The CDR3 contains 13 residues. In germline, CDR1 is SGHVS, CDR2 FQNEAQ. Trimming stripped 5 bases from V and 2 bases from J, with 9 bases between. The CDR3 loop is CASSLTGNTEAFF. CDR3 DNA: TGTGCCAGCAGCCTTACAGGCAACACTGAAGCTTTCTTT.

This clone has just a few counts. The rearrangement uses TRBV6-1 and TRBJ1-5; D may be TRBD1 (5 bases). The germline CDR1 and CDR2 sequences are MNHNS and SASEGT. The V gene lost 3 bases and the J gene lost 4 bases, with 10 bases spanning the gap. CDR3 length: 14 residues. CDR3 nucleotides: TGTGCCAGCAGTGACGCCCAGGGTAATCAGCCCCAGCATTTT. This codes for CASSDAQGNQPQHF.

This clone was seen more than once but under ten times. The rearrangement links TRBV7-8 to TRBJ2-3, with 7 bases lining up with TRBD2. The CDR3 loop spans 15 amino acids. Germline V CDR1 and CDR2: SGHVS, FQNEAQ. V dropped 4 bases and J dropped 2; count of bases not matched to a gene: 6. DNA of the CDR3: TGTGCCAGCAGCTCTAGCGGACGCCCCACAGATACGCAGTATTTT. This encodes CASSSSGRPTDTQYF.

The chain recombines TRBV11-3 with TRBJ2-1; TRBD2 matches at 8 bases. Germline V lookup: CDR1 SGHNT, CDR2 YENEEA. V shed 0 bases, J shed 7 bases, and the junction held 11 bases outside the gene matches. The CDR3 has 17 residues. The chain's CDR3 is CASSLDHAGGLSNEQFF. The CDR3 nucleotides are TGTGCCAGCAGCTTAGATCACGCGGGAGGCCTGTCAAATGAGCAGTTCTTC.

This clone was seen only once. V gene TRBV7-8 combines with J gene TRBJ2-1; a weak D match, TRBD2 (6 bases). V lost 7 bases, J lost 2 bases, and 15 bases lay in between. This CDR3 spans 15 amino acids. Germline loops: CDR1 SGHVS, CDR2 FQNEAQ. The CDR3 loop reads CASNPTSTPYNEQFF. In DNA, the CDR3 is TGTGCCAGCAACCCTACTAGCACGCCCTACAATGAGCAGTTCTTC.